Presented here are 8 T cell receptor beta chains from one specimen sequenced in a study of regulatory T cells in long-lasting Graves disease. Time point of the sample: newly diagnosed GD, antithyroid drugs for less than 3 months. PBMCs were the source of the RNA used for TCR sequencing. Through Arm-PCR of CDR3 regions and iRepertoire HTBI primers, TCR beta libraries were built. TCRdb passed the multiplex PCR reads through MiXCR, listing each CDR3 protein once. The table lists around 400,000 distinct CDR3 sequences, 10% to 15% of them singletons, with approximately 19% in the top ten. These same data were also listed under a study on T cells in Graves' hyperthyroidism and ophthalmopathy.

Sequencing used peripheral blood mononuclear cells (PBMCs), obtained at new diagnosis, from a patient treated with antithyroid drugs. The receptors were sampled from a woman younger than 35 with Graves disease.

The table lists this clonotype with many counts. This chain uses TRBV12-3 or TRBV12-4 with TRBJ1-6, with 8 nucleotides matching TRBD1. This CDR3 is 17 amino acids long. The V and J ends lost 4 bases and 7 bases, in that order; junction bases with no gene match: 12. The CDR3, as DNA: TGTGCCAGCAGTTCAACTCTTACCGGGACAGGCAATTCACCCCTCCACTTT. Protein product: CASSSTLTGTGNSPLHF.

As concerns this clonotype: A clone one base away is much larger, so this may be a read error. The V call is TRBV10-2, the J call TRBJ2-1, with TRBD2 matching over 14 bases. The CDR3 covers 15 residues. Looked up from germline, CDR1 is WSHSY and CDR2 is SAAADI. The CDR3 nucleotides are TGCGCCGGCAGCGCTGGGACTAGCGGGAGCAATGAGCAGTTCTTC. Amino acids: CAGSAGTSGSNEQFF.

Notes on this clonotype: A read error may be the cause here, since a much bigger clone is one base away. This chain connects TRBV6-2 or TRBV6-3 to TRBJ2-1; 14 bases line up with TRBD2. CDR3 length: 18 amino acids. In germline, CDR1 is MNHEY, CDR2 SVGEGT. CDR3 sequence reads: CATFGLAGGRSSYNKQFF. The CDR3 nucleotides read TGTGCCACCTTCGGACTAGCGGGGGGCCGCAGCTCCTACAATAAGCAGTTCTTC.

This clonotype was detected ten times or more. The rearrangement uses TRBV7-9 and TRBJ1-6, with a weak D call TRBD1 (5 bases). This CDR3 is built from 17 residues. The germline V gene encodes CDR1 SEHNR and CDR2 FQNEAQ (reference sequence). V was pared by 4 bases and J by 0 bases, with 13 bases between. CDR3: CASSSGTASSYNSPLHF. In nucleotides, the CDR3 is TGTGCCAGCAGCTCAGGGACGGCGAGCTCCTATAATTCACCCCTCCACTTT.

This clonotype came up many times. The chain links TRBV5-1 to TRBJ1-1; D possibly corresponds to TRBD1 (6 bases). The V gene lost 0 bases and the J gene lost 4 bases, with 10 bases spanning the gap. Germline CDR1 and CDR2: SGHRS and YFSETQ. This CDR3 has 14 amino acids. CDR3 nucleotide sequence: TGCGCCAGCAGCTTGGCCGACAGGATCACTGAAGCTTTCTTT. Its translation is CASSLADRITEAFF.

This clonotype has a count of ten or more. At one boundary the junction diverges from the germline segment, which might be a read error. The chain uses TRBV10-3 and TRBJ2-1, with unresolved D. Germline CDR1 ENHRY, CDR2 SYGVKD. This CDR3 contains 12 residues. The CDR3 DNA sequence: TGTGCCATCAGTGAGTCTCCCGGCATGGAGCTCTTC. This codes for CAISESPGMELF.

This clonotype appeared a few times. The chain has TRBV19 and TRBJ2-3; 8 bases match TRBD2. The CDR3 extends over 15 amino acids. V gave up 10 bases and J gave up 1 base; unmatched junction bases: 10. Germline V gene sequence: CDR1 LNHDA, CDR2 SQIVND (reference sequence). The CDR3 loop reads CATSGRGARTDTQYF. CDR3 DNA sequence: TGTGCCACCAGTGGGCGGGGGGCCCGCACAGATACGCAGTATTTT.

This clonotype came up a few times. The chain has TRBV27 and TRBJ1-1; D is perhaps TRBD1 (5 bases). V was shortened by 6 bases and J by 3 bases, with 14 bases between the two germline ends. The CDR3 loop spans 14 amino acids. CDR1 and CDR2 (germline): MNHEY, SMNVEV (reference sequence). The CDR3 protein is CASSKGRAHTEAFF. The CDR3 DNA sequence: TGTGCCAGCAGCAAGGGGAGGGCCCACACTGAAGCTTTCTTT.